The clone carrying this TCR beta chain was seen just once. Antigen unknown. With 60 Vbeta and 13 Jbeta primers, the PCR was carried out. Method: immunoSEQ multiplex PCR; TCRdb's copy keeps in-frame clones and lacks some. The sample records 150,000 to 200,000 clones, 60% to 80% being singletons. The sample originates from a study of cytomegalovirus exposure and HLA in healthy donors. Looked up from germline, CDR1 is MDHEN and CDR2 is SYDVKM. The V end lost 5 bases, the J end lost 0 bases, and 13 bases lay between the germline ends. CDR3 length: 15 amino acids. Study-level points and caveats: The study put some 150 TCR beta chains on its list as cytomegalovirus-associated. A later analysis reportedly found that, within productive TCRs, an Asian-associated ancestry cluster had fewer N-insertions than the mean observed across the approximately 670 donors. Earlier analysis looked at TCR beta V segments, and most were productive about 90% or about 30% of the time.

The V call is TRBV28, the J call TRBJ1-2; D unresolved. The clonotype was recovered from a man younger than 35 in good health and CMV-seropositive. The sequencing input was PBMCs. The CDR3 sequence: CASSTADATNYGYTF. CDR3 nucleotide sequence: TGTGCCAGCAGTACAGCGGACGCGACTAACTATGGCTACACCTTC.